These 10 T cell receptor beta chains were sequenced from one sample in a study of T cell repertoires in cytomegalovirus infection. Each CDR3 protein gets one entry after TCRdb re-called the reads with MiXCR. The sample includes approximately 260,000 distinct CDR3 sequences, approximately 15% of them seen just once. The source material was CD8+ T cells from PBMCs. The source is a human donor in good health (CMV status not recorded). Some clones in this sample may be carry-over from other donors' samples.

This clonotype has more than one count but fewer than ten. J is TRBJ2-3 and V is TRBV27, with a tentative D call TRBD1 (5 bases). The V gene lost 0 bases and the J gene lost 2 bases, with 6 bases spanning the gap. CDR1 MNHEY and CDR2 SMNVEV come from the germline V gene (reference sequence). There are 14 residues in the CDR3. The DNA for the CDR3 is TGTGCCAGCAGTTTATCCAGGGCCACAGATACGCAGTATTTT. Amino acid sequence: CASSLSRATDTQYF.

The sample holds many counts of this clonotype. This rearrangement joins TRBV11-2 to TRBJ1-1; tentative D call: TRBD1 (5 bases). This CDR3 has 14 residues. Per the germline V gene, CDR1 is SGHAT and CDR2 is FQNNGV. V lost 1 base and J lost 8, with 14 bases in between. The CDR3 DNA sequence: TGTGCCAGCAGCTTAGGTAGGGGAGGGCCAGAAGCTTTCTTT. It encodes CASSLGRGGPEAFF.

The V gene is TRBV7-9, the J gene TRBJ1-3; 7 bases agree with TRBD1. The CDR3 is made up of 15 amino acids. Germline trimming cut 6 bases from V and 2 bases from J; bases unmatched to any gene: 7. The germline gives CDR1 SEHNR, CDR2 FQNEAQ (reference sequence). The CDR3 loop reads CASRPRGGAGNTIYF. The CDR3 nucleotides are TGTGCCAGCAGACCCAGGGGGGGTGCTGGAAACACCATATATTTT. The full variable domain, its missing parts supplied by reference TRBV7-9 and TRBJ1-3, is DTGVSQNPRHKITKRGQNVTFRCDPISEHNRLYWYRQTLGQGPEFLTYFQNEAQLEKSRLLSDRFSAERPKGSFSTLEIQRTEQGDSAMYLCASRPRGGAGNTIYFGEGSWLTVV.

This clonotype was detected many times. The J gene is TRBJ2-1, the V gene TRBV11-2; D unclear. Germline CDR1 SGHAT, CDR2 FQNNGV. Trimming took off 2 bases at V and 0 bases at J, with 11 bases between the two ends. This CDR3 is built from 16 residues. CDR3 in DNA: TGTGCCAGCAGCTTACCCGGCAGTAGCTCCTACAATGAGCAGTTCTTC. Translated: CASSLPGSSSYNEQFF.

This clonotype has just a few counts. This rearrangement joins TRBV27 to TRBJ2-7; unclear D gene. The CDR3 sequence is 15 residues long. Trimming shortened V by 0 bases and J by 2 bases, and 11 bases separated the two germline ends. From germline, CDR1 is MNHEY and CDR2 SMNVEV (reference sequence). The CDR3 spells CASSLSWVRAYEQYF. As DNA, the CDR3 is TGTGCCAGCAGTTTATCGTGGGTAAGAGCCTACGAGCAGTACTTC.

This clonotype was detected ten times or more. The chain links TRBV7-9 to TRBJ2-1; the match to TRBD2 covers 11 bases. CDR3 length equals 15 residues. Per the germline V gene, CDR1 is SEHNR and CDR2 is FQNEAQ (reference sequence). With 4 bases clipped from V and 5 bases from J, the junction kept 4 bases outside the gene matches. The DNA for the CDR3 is TGTGCCAGCAGCTCCCTAGCGGGGGGAAACAATGAGCAGTTCTTC. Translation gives CASSSLAGGNNEQFF.

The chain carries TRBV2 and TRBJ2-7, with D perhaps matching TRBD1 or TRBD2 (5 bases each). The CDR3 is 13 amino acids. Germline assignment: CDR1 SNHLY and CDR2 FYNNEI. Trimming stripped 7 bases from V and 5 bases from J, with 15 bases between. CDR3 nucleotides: TGTGCCAGCAACCGCATCCGGGACGACGAGCAGTACTTC. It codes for CASNRIRDDEQYF.

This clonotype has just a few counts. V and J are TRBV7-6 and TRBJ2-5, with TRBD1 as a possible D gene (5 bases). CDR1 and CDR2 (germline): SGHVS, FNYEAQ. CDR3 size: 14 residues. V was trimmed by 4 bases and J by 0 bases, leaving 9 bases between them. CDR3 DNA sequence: TGTGCCAGCAGCTCCGACAGAGACCAAGAGACCCAGTACTTC. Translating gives CASSSDRDQETQYF.

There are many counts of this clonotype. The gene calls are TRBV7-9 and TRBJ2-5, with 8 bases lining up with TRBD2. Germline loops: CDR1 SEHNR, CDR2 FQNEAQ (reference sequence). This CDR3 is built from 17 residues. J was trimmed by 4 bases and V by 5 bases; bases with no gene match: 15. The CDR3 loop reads CASSGLRGGEIRETQYF. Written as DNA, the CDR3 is TGTGCCAGCAGCGGGCTTCGGGGGGGCGAGATACGAGAGACCCAGTACTTC.

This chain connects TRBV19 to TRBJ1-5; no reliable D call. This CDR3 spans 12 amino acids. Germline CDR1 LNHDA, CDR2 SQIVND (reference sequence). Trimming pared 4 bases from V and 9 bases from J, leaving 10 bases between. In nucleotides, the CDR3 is TGTGCCAGTAGTACGACCAACTGGCCCCAGCATTTT. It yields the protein CASSTTNWPQHF.